The 26 T cell receptor beta chains given below trace back to one sample, sequenced in a study of blood T cell repertoires in COVID-19 (dated by TCRdb to 2018 to 2020). Library preparation employed the immunoSEQ multiplex PCR assay. TCRdb retrieved this table from immuneACCESS and kept in-frame rearrangements only. Not all clones are present; in checked studies, unresolved V genes account for under half, and no reason is known for the remainder. This sample comprises approximately 25,000 clones, roughly four fifths of them detected only once. Clones ranked in the top ten supply roughly 2.7% of the sample. Material: peripheral blood. These receptors originate from a woman aged 70-85 years with COVID-19, enrolled during active disease.

The chain carries TRBV4-3 and TRBJ2-1; TRBD2 agrees at 15 bases. The CDR3 is 17 amino acids. With V trimmed by 0 bases and J by 7 bases, 4 bases remained unmatched. CDR1 is LGHNA, CDR2 YSLEER, per germline. The CDR3 loop is CASSQDRTSGRGNEQFF. The CDR3, as DNA: TGCGCCAGCAGCCAAGATAGGACTAGCGGGAGGGGTAATGAGCAGTTCTTC.

In its sample, this clone was seen once. The rearrangement links TRBV27 to TRBJ2-2, with 7 bases identical to TRBD2. The CDR3 is 15 amino acids. Germline V gene sequence: CDR1 MNHEY, CDR2 SMNVEV (reference sequence). The V gene end was trimmed by 6 bases and the J gene end by 2 bases; junction bases not matched to a gene: 6. The CDR3 bases are TGTGCCAGCAGCATTCTAGCGGCCAACACCGGGGAGCTGTTTTTT. Translating gives CASSILAANTGELFF.

The V gene is TRBV2, the J gene TRBJ2-2; TRBD1 matches at 9 bases. CDR1 and CDR2 from the germline V gene are SNHLY and FYNNEI. The CDR3 is 16 residues long. V lost 4 bases, J lost 3 bases, and 6 bases stayed unmatched. CDR3 residues: CASSVETGGDTGELFF. For the CDR3, the DNA is TGTGCCAGCAGTGTGGAGACAGGGGGAGACACCGGGGAGCTGTTTTTT.

The count of this clone is one. V and J are TRBV4-2 and TRBJ2-3; 9 bases are a match to TRBD2. The germline V gene encodes CDR1 LGHNA and CDR2 YNFKEQ. The CDR3 is 16 amino acids. J was trimmed by 2 bases and V by 1 base; bases with no gene match: 4. The CDR3 spells CASSQVSSGNTDTQYF. DNA for the CDR3: TGTGCCAGCAGCCAAGTGTCTAGCGGGAACACAGATACGCAGTATTTT.

The V and J genes are TRBV6-5 and TRBJ2-5, with D unresolved. Deletions cut 5 bases from V and 5 bases from J, with 15 bases between. Germline CDR1 MNHEY, CDR2 SVGAGI. The CDR3 is 14 residues long. The chain's CDR3 is CASSPSQVGETQYF. Written as DNA, the CDR3 is TGTGCCAGCAGTCCAAGCCAGGTTGGGGAGACCCAGTACTTC.

The table lists this clone with a count of one. The gene calls are TRBV4-3 and TRBJ2-7, with TRBD1 matching over 8 bases. The CDR3 extends over 13 amino acids. Trimming removed 9 bases from V and 2 bases from J; junction bases left unmatched: 6. Germline CDR1 is LGHNA and CDR2 is YSLEER. The CDR3 here is CASPGQGTYEQYV. The DNA for the CDR3 is TGCGCCAGTCCCGGACAGGGAACCTACGAGCAGTACGTC.

The gene calls are TRBV9 and TRBJ2-2; possible D gene TRBD2, 5 bases. Trimming pared 1 base from V and 4 bases from J, leaving 8 bases between. This CDR3 spans 14 amino acids. From germline, CDR1 is SGDLS and CDR2 YYNGEE. The CDR3 is CASSVLDSTGELFF. The CDR3 region has the DNA TGTGCCAGCAGCGTATTGGACTCCACCGGGGAGCTGTTTTTT.

V usage is TRBV24-1 and J usage is TRBJ1-1; weak D call: TRBD1 (5 bases). The germline V gene has CDR1 KGHDR and CDR2 SFDVKD. The CDR3 spans 12 residues. Trimming stripped 9 bases from V and 1 base from J, with 8 bases between. CDR3 nucleotides: TGTGCCACCCGAGGACAGAACACTGAAGCTTTCTTT. Its protein product is CATRGQNTEAFF.

This chain links TRBV7-9 with TRBJ2-5; 7 nucleotides align to TRBD1. This CDR3 has 15 residues. V dropped 1 base and J dropped 4; count of bases not matched to a gene: 6. Germline V gives CDR1 SEHNR, CDR2 FQNEAQ (reference sequence). CDR3 nucleotide sequence: TGTGCCAGCAGCTTAGGACGACAGGGTGGAGAGACCCAGTACTTC. Its protein is CASSLGRQGGETQYF.

The chain recombines TRBV6-5 with TRBJ2-3; 10 nucleotides line up with TRBD1. The germline gives CDR1 MNHEY, CDR2 SVGAGI. V lost 4 bases to trimming and J lost 7 bases; unmatched junction nucleotides: 8. The CDR3 totals 15 residues. The CDR3 region is CASSSGTGVSNTQYF. The DNA for the CDR3 is TGTGCCAGCAGTTCCGGGACAGGGGTTTCAAATACGCAGTATTTT.

The V and J genes are TRBV9 and TRBJ1-3; the match to TRBD1 covers 8 bases. The CDR3 runs to 18 residues. The V segment lost 5 bases and the J segment 0 bases; nucleotides outside the gene matches: 13. Germline lookup yields CDR1 SGDLS and CDR2 YYNGEE. In DNA, the CDR3 is TGTGCCAGCAGTGGAGGGACAGGCAATTGGGGCTCTGGAAACACCATATATTTT. It yields the protein CASSGGTGNWGSGNTIYF. Together with reference TRBV9 and TRBJ1-3, the CDR3 gives the full variable domain: DSGVTQTPKHLITATGQRVTLRCSPRSGDLSVYWYQQSLDQGLQFLIQYYNGEERAKGNILERFSAQQFPDLHSELNLSSLELGDSALYFCASSGGTGNWGSGNTIYFGEGSWLTVV.

This clone was observed once. The genes are TRBV7-6 and TRBJ2-1; 10 bases match TRBD2. The CDR3 covers 16 residues. From germline, CDR1 is SGHVS and CDR2 FNYEAQ. Trimming removed 1 base from V and 4 bases from J; junction bases left unmatched: 4. Here the CDR3 reads CASSLVGSGRYNEQFF. The CDR3 DNA is TGTGCCAGCAGCTTAGTTGGTAGCGGGAGGTACAATGAGCAGTTCTTC.

V gene TRBV9 combines with J gene TRBJ2-3; D unresolved. The CDR3 is 14 residues long. V was cut by 4 bases and J by 4 bases, with 13 bases left in between. Germline V CDR1 and CDR2: SGDLS, YYNGEE. The CDR3 protein is CASSLGWPADTQYF. The CDR3 nucleotides are TGTGCCAGCAGCCTAGGTTGGCCCGCAGATACGCAGTATTTT.

The CDR3 spells CASTSGSTLFPETQYF. CDR3 in DNA: TGTGCCAGCACCTCCGGTTCTACTTTATTCCCCGAGACCCAGTACTTC. The chain combines TRBV11-2 with TRBJ2-5, with D unresolved. V shed 7 bases and J shed 5 bases, with 23 bases lying between them. CDR3 size: 16 residues. Germline values: CDR1 SGHAT, CDR2 FQNNGV.

This clone was observed a single time. The chain is built from TRBV19 and TRBJ2-2, with TRBD1 as a possible D gene (5 bases). The CDR3 runs to 13 residues. Trimming pared 7 bases from V and 3 bases from J, leaving 9 bases between. Germline CDR1 is LNHDA and CDR2 is SQIVND (reference sequence). CDR3 in amino acids: CASTQDYTGELFF. CDR3 DNA sequence: TGTGCCAGTACACAGGATTACACCGGGGAGCTGTTTTTT. The whole variable domain, remainder taken from reference TRBV19 and TRBJ2-2, is DGGITQSPKYLFRKEGQNVTLSCEQNLNHDAMYWYRQDPGQGLRLIYYSQIVNDFQKGDIAEGYSVSREKKESFPLTVTSAQKNPTAFYLCASTQDYTGELFFGEGSRLTVL.

This sequence joins TRBV15 and TRBJ1-3, with 7 bases identical to TRBD1. Germline assignment: CDR1 LNHNV and CDR2 YYDKDF (reference sequence). V lost 1 base to trimming and J lost 8 bases; unmatched junction nucleotides: 5. The CDR3 length is 14 residues. CDR3 region: CATSRAQGTDTIYF. The DNA of the CDR3 is TGTGCCACCAGCAGAGCACAGGGGACAGACACCATATATTTT. Full variable domain (rest looked up from reference TRBV15 and TRBJ1-3): DAMVIQNPRYQVTQFGKPVTLSCSQTLNHNVMYWYQQKSSQAPKLLFHYYDKDFNNEADTPDNFQSRRPNTSFCFLDIRSPGLGDTAMYLCATSRAQGTDTIYFGEGSWLTVV.

This clone was seen a few times. J is TRBJ1-2 and V is TRBV15; D perhaps matches TRBD1 (6 bases). Per germline, CDR1 LNHNV and CDR2 YYDKDF (reference sequence). Trimming took 8 bases from V and 3 from J, leaving 16 bases between them. CDR3 length equals 14 residues. CDR3 in amino acids: CATGRGGRDYGYTF. CDR3 sequence (DNA): TGTGCCACCGGGCGGGGGGGGCGCGACTATGGCTACACCTTC.

Note on this clone: Other DNA variants within this sample encode the same CDR3. The chain links TRBV11-2 to TRBJ2-7; no definite D call. The CDR3 runs to 13 residues. Germline V gene lookup returns CDR1 SGHAT and CDR2 FQNNGV. V gave up 2 bases and J gave up 1 base, with 6 bases separating them. In DNA, the CDR3 is TGTGCCAGCAGCTTATCCCCGTCCTACGAGCAGTACTTC. It codes for CASSLSPSYEQYF.

The chain uses TRBV4-2 and TRBJ1-6; maybe TRBD1 (5 bases). This CDR3 contains 16 residues. Germline lookup yields CDR1 LGHNA and CDR2 YNFKEQ. Trimming pared 0 bases from V and 9 bases from J, leaving 15 bases between. CDR3 protein: CASSQDLTGDGSPLHF. DNA for the CDR3: TGTGCCAGCAGCCAAGATCTCACGGGGGACGGTTCACCCCTCCACTTT.

The genes are TRBV18 and TRBJ2-1; 11 bases match TRBD2. Germline V gene sequence: CDR1 KGHSH, CDR2 LQKENI. The J segment lost 9 bases and the V segment lost 6 bases, leaving 7 bases of the junction unmatched. The CDR3 is made up of 14 amino acids. The CDR3 reads CASSPSGRRTEQFF. The CDR3 DNA reads TGTGCCAGCTCCCCTAGCGGGAGGCGAACTGAGCAGTTCTTC.

This clone was counted a few times. V gene TRBV7-8 combines with J gene TRBJ2-1; 8 nucleotides align to TRBD2. Trimming removed 5 bases from V and 4 bases from J; junction bases left unmatched: 10. The CDR3 is 16 residues long. Germline V CDR1 and CDR2: SGHVS, FQNEAQ. The CDR3 reads CASSQFRGGGYNEQFF. The CDR3 DNA sequence: TGTGCCAGCAGCCAATTCCGGGGGGGCGGGTACAATGAGCAGTTCTTC.

This clone was detected once. The V gene is TRBV3-1 (or the pseudogene TRBV3-2), the J gene TRBJ2-7; 7 bases fit TRBD2. V shed 1 base and J 3 bases; nucleotides not matched to a gene: 9. CDR3 size: 16 residues. Germline CDR1 LGHDT, CDR2 YNNKEL (reference sequence). The CDR3 DNA reads as TGTGCCAGCAGCCAAGGGCCCCGGGGGGAGGTCTACGAGCAGTACGTC. It is translated as CASSQGPRGEVYEQYV.

The CDR3 protein is CASSYGTTYGYTF. The CDR3 nucleotides read TGTGCCAGCAGTTACGGGACTACCTATGGCTACACCTTC. The V and J genes are TRBV6-2 or TRBV6-3 and TRBJ1-2; maybe TRBD1 (5 bases). This CDR3 spans 13 amino acids. Trimming took off 2 bases at V and 4 bases at J, with 8 bases between the two ends. CDR1 is MNHEY and CDR2 is SVGEGT in the germline V gene.

The count of this clone is one. Other DNA sequences within the sample encode an identical CDR3. The chain couples TRBV5-1 to TRBJ1-1; no reliable D call. Trimming shortened V by 2 bases and J by 1 base, and 6 bases separated the two germline ends. CDR1 is SGHRS and CDR2 is YFSETQ in the germline V gene. CDR3 size: 13 residues. The CDR3 is CASSLGGNTEAFF. The CDR3 DNA is TGCGCCAGCAGCTTAGGAGGGAACACTGAAGCTTTCTTT.

The chain is built from TRBV13 and TRBJ2-2; a weak D match, TRBD1 (6 bases). Trimming removed 4 bases at V and 5 bases at J, with 23 bases between. Germline-derived CDR1 and CDR2 are PRHDT and FYEKMQ (reference sequence). CDR3 length: 18 residues. CDR3 coding DNA: TGTGCCAGCAGCTCCGAGAGGGGCTCAGGGGAAAGGACCGGGGAGCTGTTTTTT. This translates into CASSSERGSGERTGELFF.

The rearrangement joins TRBV13 to TRBJ2-3, with TRBD2 identical over 11 bases. V dropped 8 bases and J dropped 1; count of bases not matched to a gene: 8. CDR1 and CDR2 from the germline V gene are PRHDT and FYEKMQ (reference sequence). This CDR3 spans 16 amino acids. DNA for the CDR3: TGTGCCAGCCACATAGCGGGGGGGTACGGCACAGATACGCAGTATTTT. Residues: CASHIAGGYGTDTQYF.